Listed below are T cell receptor beta chains from one sample, sequenced in a study of T cell responses to AZD1222 COVID-19 vaccine. Clones were read by immunoSEQ multiplex PCR, and TCRdb kept only the in-frame ones, dropping some. The sample includes more than 95,000 clones, around 90% seen only once; the top ten take approximately 4.2%. Sequenced here: peripheral blood, sampled on day 0 of AZD1222 vaccination. The receptors shown here come from an adult in good health. CDR3s include the opening cysteine and the closing phenylalanine or tryptophan. The D gene is left open where the match is weak. Clone size is stated in some rows and not others, as once, few, many or a class when expanded.

V gene: TRBV19
D gene: -
J gene: TRBJ1-5
clone size: once
CDR3 length: 14
CDR3 protein: CASSLEGLGQPQHF
CDR3 DNA: TGTGCCAGTAGCCTGGAGGGGCTCGGGCAGCCCCAGCATTTT

V gene: TRBV7-3
D gene: TRBD2
J gene: TRBJ2-1
clone size: -
CDR3 length: 18
CDR3 protein: CASSPGLAGGPSYNEQFF
CDR3 DNA: TGTGCCAGCAGCCCAGGACTAGCGGGGGGCCCTTCCTACAATGAGCAGTTCTTC

V gene: TRBV18
D gene: TRBD1
J gene: TRBJ1-4
clone size: -
CDR3 length: 14
CDR3 protein: CASSRTGMNEKLFF
CDR3 DNA: TGTGCCAGCTCCCGGACAGGGATGAATGAAAAACTGTTTTTT

V gene: TRBV28
D gene: -
J gene: TRBJ2-3
clone size: -
CDR3 length: 16
CDR3 protein: CASRPAQAPSPDTQYF
CDR3 DNA: TGTGCCAGCCGTCCCGCCCAGGCCCCGTCCCCAGATACGCAGTATTTT

V gene: TRBV29-1
D gene: -
J gene: TRBJ1-1
clone size: -
CDR3 length: 11
CDR3 protein: CSAGEAAGAFF
CDR3 DNA: TGCAGCGCCGGGGAAGCGGCCGGGGCTTTCTTT

V gene: TRBV5-6
D gene: TRBD1
J gene: TRBJ2-2
clone size: -
CDR3 length: 17
CDR3 protein: CASSWQVTGGNTGELFF
CDR3 DNA: TGTGCCAGCAGCTGGCAAGTGACAGGGGGCAACACCGGGGAGCTGTTTTTT

V gene: TRBV19
D gene: -
J gene: TRBJ1-4
clone size: -
CDR3 length: 13
CDR3 protein: CASSPQGNEKLFF
CDR3 DNA: TGTGCCAGTAGTCCCCAGGGGAATGAAAAACTGTTTTTT

V gene: TRBV5-5
D gene: TRBD1
J gene: TRBJ2-7
clone size: -
CDR3 length: 14
CDR3 protein: CASSSRQGRYEQYF
CDR3 DNA: TGTGCCAGCAGCAGCAGACAGGGTCGCTACGAGCAGTACTTC

V gene: TRBV7-2
D gene: -
J gene: TRBJ1-6
clone size: once
CDR3 length: 15
CDR3 protein: CASSPDAGENSPLHF
CDR3 DNA: TGTGCCAGCAGCCCGGACGCCGGTGAAAATTCACCCCTCCACTTT

V gene: TRBV6-1
D gene: -
J gene: TRBJ2-3
clone size: -
CDR3 length: 16
CDR3 protein: CASSGRELKGTDTQYF
CDR3 DNA: TGTGCCAGCAGTGGCCGAGAACTAAAGGGGACAGATACGCAGTATTTT

V gene: TRBV9
D gene: -
J gene: TRBJ2-3
clone size: once
CDR3 length: 14
CDR3 protein: CASSVEGYIDTQYF
CDR3 DNA: TGTGCCAGCAGCGTAGAGGGGTACATAGATACGCAGTATTTT

V gene: TRBV7-3
D gene: TRBD2
J gene: TRBJ2-5
clone size: -
CDR3 length: 15
CDR3 protein: CASSPTSGGQETQYF
CDR3 DNA: TGTGCCAGCAGCCCAACTAGCGGGGGGCAAGAGACCCAGTACTTC

V gene: TRBV27
D gene: TRBD1
J gene: TRBJ1-2
clone size: -
CDR3 length: 15
CDR3 protein: CASSLLNRGSYGYTF
CDR3 DNA: TGTGCCAGCAGTTTATTAAACAGGGGCAGTTATGGCTACACCTTC

V gene: TRBV3-1/TRBV3-2
D gene: TRBD2
J gene: TRBJ2-1
clone size: -
CDR3 length: 17
CDR3 protein: CASSRKLRGRGVNEQFF
CDR3 DNA: TGTGCCAGCAGCCGAAAACTGCGGGGGAGAGGGGTCAATGAGCAGTTCTTC

V gene: TRBV2
D gene: TRBD1
J gene: TRBJ1-2
clone size: -
CDR3 length: 16
CDR3 protein: CASTRPGQGLQGGYTF
CDR3 DNA: TGTGCCAGCACCCGCCCCGGACAGGGATTACAGGGTGGCTACACCTTC

V gene: TRBV28
D gene: -
J gene: TRBJ2-7
clone size: -
CDR3 length: 11
CDR3 protein: CASSFRREQYF
CDR3 DNA: TGTGCCAGCAGTTTTAGGAGGGAGCAGTACTTC

V gene: TRBV24-1
D gene: TRBD1
J gene: TRBJ1-1
clone size: -
CDR3 length: 14
CDR3 protein: CATHPGQGLDEAFF
CDR3 DNA: TGTGCCACTCACCCCGGACAGGGTCTGGATGAAGCTTTCTTT

V gene: TRBV11-1
D gene: TRBD2
J gene: TRBJ2-3
clone size: -
CDR3 length: 15
CDR3 protein: CASSWAGESTDTQYF
CDR3 DNA: TGTGCCAGCAGCTGGGCGGGAGAGAGCACAGATACGCAGTATTTT

V gene: TRBV29-1
D gene: -
J gene: TRBJ2-7
clone size: once
CDR3 length: 12
CDR3 protein: CSVEKQGNEQYF
CDR3 DNA: TGCAGCGTTGAAAAACAGGGTAACGAGCAGTACTTC

V gene: TRBV12-3/TRBV12-4
D gene: -
J gene: TRBJ1-1
clone size: once
CDR3 length: 11
CDR3 protein: CASSLFEVPFF
CDR3 DNA: TGTGCCAGCAGTTTGTTTGAGGTACCTTTCTTT

V gene: TRBV4-3
D gene: TRBD2
J gene: TRBJ2-5
clone size: -
CDR3 length: 15
CDR3 protein: CASSQLLAGGKTQYF
CDR3 DNA: TGCGCCAGCAGCCAACTCTTAGCGGGGGGAAAGACCCAGTACTTC

V gene: TRBV7-2
D gene: -
J gene: TRBJ2-5
clone size: -
CDR3 length: 14
CDR3 protein: CASSSGGYQETQYF
CDR3 DNA: TGTGCCAGCAGCTCAGGCGGGTACCAAGAGACCCAGTACTTC

V gene: TRBV5-6
D gene: -
J gene: TRBJ2-3
clone size: -
CDR3 length: 15
CDR3 protein: CASSFGRASTDTQYF
CDR3 DNA: TGTGCCAGCAGCTTCGGTAGAGCTAGCACAGATACGCAGTATTTT

V gene: TRBV6-2/TRBV6-3
D gene: TRBD1
J gene: TRBJ1-2
clone size: -
CDR3 length: 14
CDR3 protein: CASSGTGSNYGYTF
CDR3 DNA: TGTGCCAGCAGTGGGACAGGCTCAAACTATGGCTACACCTTC

V gene: TRBV3-1/TRBV3-2
D gene: -
J gene: TRBJ1-4
clone size: -
CDR3 length: 14
CDR3 protein: CASSRSGVNEKLFF
CDR3 DNA: TGTGCCAGCAGCCGATCCGGGGTGAATGAAAAACTGTTTTTT

V gene: TRBV9
D gene: -
J gene: TRBJ1-2
clone size: -
CDR3 length: 15
CDR3 protein: CASSVQGGDFWGYTF
CDR3 DNA: TGTGCCAGCAGCGTACAGGGTGGGGACTTCTGGGGCTACACCTTC

V gene: TRBV5-1
D gene: -
J gene: TRBJ2-5
clone size: -
CDR3 length: 14
CDR3 protein: CASSRGDGQETQYF
CDR3 DNA: TGCGCCAGCAGCAGAGGGGACGGTCAAGAGACCCAGTACTTC

V gene: TRBV9
D gene: TRBD2
J gene: TRBJ2-4
clone size: once
CDR3 length: 13
CDR3 protein: CASSPRLAGVQYF
CDR3 DNA: TGTGCCAGCAGCCCTCGACTAGCGGGGGTTCAGTACTTC

V gene: TRBV6-1
D gene: -
J gene: TRBJ2-5
clone size: -
CDR3 length: 17
CDR3 protein: CASSEFVYPSQGETQYF
CDR3 DNA: TGTGCCAGCAGTGAATTTGTATACCCCTCGCAGGGGGAGACCCAGTACTTC

V gene: TRBV28
D gene: TRBD1
J gene: TRBJ1-3
clone size: once
CDR3 length: 17
CDR3 protein: CASRGLDRGEKGNTIYF
CDR3 DNA: TGTGCCAGCAGGGGCCTGGACAGGGGTGAAAAAGGAAACACCATATATTTT

V gene: TRBV19
D gene: TRBD1
J gene: TRBJ1-5
clone size: -
CDR3 length: 14
CDR3 protein: CASSSGGGNQPQHF
CDR3 DNA: TGTGCCAGTAGTTCAGGGGGTGGCAATCAGCCCCAGCATTTT

V gene: TRBV6-5
D gene: TRBD2
J gene: TRBJ2-7
clone size: -
CDR3 length: 14
CDR3 protein: CASRGSGSSYEQYF
CDR3 DNA: TGTGCCAGCAGGGGTAGCGGGAGCTCCTACGAGCAGTACTTC

V gene: TRBV19
D gene: -
J gene: TRBJ1-5
clone size: -
CDR3 length: 14
CDR3 protein: CASSTSQRNQPQHF
CDR3 DNA: TGTGCCAGTAGTACTTCACAGCGTAATCAGCCCCAGCATTTT

V gene: TRBV2
D gene: -
J gene: TRBJ2-5
clone size: -
CDR3 length: 15
CDR3 protein: CASSVRQAKGETQYF
CDR3 DNA: TGTGCCAGCAGTGTTCGACAGGCTAAGGGAGAGACCCAGTACTTC

V gene: TRBV9
D gene: -
J gene: TRBJ2-3
clone size: -
CDR3 length: 16
CDR3 protein: CASSVSGAASTDTQYF
CDR3 DNA: TGTGCCAGCAGCGTATCAGGGGCTGCTAGCACAGATACGCAGTATTTT

V gene: TRBV5-5
D gene: -
J gene: TRBJ1-4
clone size: -
CDR3 length: 14
CDR3 protein: CASSPGTTNEKLFF
CDR3 DNA: TGTGCCAGCAGTCCAGGGACAACTAATGAAAAACTGTTTTTT

V gene: TRBV2
D gene: TRBD2
J gene: TRBJ2-2
clone size: -
CDR3 length: 15
CDR3 protein: CASTASGRASGELFF
CDR3 DNA: TGTGCCAGCACGGCTAGCGGGAGGGCCTCGGGGGAGCTGTTTTTT

V gene: TRBV28
D gene: TRBD1
J gene: TRBJ1-6
clone size: -
CDR3 length: 14
CDR3 protein: CASIRGTGYSPLHF
CDR3 DNA: TGTGCCAGCATAAGGGGGACAGGGTATTCACCCCTCCACTTT

V gene: TRBV27
D gene: -
J gene: TRBJ2-2
clone size: -
CDR3 length: 14
CDR3 protein: CASTRGSNTGELFF
CDR3 DNA: TGTGCCAGCACCCGTGGGTCGAACACCGGGGAGCTGTTTTTT

V gene: TRBV6-5
D gene: -
J gene: TRBJ2-2
clone size: -
CDR3 length: 15
CDR3 protein: CASNSEVRGTGELFF
CDR3 DNA: TGTGCCAGCAACTCTGAAGTAAGGGGGACCGGGGAGCTGTTTTTT

V gene: TRBV2
D gene: -
J gene: TRBJ1-5
clone size: -
CDR3 length: 14
CDR3 protein: CASSEANGYQPQHF
CDR3 DNA: TGTGCCAGCAGTGAAGCTAACGGCTATCAGCCCCAGCATTTT

V gene: TRBV3-1/TRBV3-2
D gene: -
J gene: TRBJ1-6
clone size: -
CDR3 length: 12
CDR3 protein: CASSQEGQPLHF
CDR3 DNA: TGTGCCAGCAGCCAAGAAGGGCAGCCCCTCCACTTT